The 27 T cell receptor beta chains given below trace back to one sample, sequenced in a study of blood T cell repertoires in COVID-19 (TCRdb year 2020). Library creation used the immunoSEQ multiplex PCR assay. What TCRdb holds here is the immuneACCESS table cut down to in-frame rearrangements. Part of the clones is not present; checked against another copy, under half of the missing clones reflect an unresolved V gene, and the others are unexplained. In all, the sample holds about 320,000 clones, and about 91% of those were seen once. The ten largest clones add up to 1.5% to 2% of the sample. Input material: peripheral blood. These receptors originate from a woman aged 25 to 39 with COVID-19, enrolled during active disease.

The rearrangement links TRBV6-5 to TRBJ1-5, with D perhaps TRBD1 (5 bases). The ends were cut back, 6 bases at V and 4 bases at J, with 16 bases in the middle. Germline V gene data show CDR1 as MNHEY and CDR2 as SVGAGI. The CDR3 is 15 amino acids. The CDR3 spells CASSLGGGFNQPQHF. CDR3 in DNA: TGTGCCAGCAGCCTGGGTGGGGGGTTTAATCAGCCCCAGCATTTT.

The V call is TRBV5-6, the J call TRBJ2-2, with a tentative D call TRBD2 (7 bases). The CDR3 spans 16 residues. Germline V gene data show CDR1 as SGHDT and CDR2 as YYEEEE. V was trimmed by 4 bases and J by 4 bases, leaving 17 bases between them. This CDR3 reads CASSPWGGTPTGELFF. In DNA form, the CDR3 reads TGTGCCAGCAGCCCGTGGGGGGGCACACCCACCGGGGAGCTGTTTTTT.

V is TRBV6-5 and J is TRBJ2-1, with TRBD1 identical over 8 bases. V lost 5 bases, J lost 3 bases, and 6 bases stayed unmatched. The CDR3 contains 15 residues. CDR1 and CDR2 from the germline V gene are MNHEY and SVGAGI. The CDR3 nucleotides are TGTGCCAGCAGTCGCGACGGACAGGGCTACAATGAGCAGTTCTTC. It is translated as CASSRDGQGYNEQFF.

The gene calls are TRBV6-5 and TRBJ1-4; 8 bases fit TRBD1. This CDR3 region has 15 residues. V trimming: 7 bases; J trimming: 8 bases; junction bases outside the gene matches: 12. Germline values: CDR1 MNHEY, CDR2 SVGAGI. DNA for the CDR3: TGTGCCAGCAATCGACAGGGGAGTATTGGGGAAAAACTGTTTTTT. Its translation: CASNRQGSIGEKLFF.

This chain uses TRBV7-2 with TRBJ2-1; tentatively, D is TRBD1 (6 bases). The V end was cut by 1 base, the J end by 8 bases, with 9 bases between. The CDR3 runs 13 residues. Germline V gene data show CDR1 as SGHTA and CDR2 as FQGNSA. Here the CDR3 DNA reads TGTGCCAGCAGCTTAGGTGGGGGCTATGAGCAGTTCTTC. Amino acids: CASSLGGGYEQFF.

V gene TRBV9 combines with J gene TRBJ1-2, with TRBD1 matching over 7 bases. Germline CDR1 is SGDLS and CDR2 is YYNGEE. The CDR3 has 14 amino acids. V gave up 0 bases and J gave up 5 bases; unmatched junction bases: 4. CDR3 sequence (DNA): TGTGCCAGCAGCGTAGCACAGGGGTTTTATGGCTACACCTTC. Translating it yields CASSVAQGFYGYTF.

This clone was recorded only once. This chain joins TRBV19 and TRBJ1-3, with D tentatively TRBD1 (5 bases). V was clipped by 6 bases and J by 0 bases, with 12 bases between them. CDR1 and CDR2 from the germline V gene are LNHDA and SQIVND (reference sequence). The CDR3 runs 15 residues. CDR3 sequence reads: CASRGGDSSGNTIYF. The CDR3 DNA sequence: TGTGCCAGTAGGGGAGGGGACTCCTCTGGAAACACCATATATTTT.

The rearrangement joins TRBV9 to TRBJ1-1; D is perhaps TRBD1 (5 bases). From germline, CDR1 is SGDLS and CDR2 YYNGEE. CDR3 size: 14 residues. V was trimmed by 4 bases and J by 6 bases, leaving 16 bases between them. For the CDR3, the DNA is TGTGCCAGCAGCCCAGCTAAGAGACAGTCTGAAGCTTTCTTT. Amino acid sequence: CASSPAKRQSEAFF.

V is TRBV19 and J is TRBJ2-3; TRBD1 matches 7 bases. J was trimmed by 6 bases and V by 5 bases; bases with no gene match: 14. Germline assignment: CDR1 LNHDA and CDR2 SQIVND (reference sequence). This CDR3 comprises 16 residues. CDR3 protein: CASSVGTAARTDTQYF. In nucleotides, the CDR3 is TGTGCCAGTAGTGTTGGGACAGCCGCACGGACGGATACGCAGTATTTT.

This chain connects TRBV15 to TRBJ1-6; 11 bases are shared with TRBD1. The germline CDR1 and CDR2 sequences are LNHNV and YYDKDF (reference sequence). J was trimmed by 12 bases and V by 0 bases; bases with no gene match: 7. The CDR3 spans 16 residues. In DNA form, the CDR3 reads TGTGCCACCAGCAGAGATCAGGGGACAGGGGGAGGACCCCTCCACTTT. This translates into CATSRDQGTGGGPLHF.

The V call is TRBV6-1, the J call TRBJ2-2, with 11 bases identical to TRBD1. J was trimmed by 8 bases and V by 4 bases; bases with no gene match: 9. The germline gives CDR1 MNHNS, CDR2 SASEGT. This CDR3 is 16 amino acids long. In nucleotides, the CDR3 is TGTGCCAGCAGTGCATACGGACAGGGGGCTTGGGGGGAGCTGTTTTTT. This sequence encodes CASSAYGQGAWGELFF.

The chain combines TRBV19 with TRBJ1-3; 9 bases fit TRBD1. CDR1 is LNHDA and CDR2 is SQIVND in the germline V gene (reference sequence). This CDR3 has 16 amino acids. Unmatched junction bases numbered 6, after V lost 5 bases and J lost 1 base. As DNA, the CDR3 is TGTGCCAGTAGTCGAAAAGGACAGGGGTCTGGAAACACCATATATTTT. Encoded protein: CASSRKGQGSGNTIYF.

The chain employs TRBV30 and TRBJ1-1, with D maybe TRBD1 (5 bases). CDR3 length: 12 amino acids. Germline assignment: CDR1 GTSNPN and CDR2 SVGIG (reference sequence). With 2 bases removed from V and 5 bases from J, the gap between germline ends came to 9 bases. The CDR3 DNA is TGTGCCTGGAGTCCAGGGTGGACTGAAGCTTTCTTT. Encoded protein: CAWSPGWTEAFF. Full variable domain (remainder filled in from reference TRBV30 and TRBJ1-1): SQTIHQWPATLVQPVGSPLSLECTVEGTSNPNLYWYRQAAGRGLQLLFYSVGIGQISSEVPQNLSASRPQDRQFILSSKKLLLSDSGFYLCAWSPGWTEAFFGQGTRLTVV.

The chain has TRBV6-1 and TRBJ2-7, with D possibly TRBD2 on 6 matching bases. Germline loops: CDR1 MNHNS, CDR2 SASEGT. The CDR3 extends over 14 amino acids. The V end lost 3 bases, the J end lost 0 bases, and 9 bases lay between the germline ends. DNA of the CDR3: TGTGCCAGCAGTGAGGAGGGGATCTCCTACGAGCAGTACTTC. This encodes CASSEEGISYEQYF.

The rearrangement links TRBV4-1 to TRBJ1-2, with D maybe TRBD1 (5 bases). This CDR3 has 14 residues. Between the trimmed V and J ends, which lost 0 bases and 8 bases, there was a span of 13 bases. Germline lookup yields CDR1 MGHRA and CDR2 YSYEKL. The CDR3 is CASSQEGTGRGYTF. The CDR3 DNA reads TGCGCCAGCAGCCAAGAAGGAACAGGACGAGGCTACACCTTC.

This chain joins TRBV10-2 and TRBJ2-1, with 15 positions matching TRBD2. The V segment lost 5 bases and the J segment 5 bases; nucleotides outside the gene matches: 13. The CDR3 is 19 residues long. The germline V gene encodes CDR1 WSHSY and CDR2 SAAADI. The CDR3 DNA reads TGCGCCAGCAGTCTTGGACTAGCGGGGGGGCTAACGAGGAACAATGAGCAGTTCTTC. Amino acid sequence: CASSLGLAGGLTRNNEQFF.

The CDR3 coding sequence is TGTGCCAGTAGCATGGCGGGGGGCATTGATGGCTACACCTTC. Protein product: CASSMAGGIDGYTF. The J gene is TRBJ1-2, the V gene TRBV19; the D gene is possibly TRBD1 (6 bases). CDR3 size: 14 residues. Germline V gives CDR1 LNHDA, CDR2 SQIVND (reference sequence). V lost 6 bases to trimming and J lost 6 bases, with 17 bases between them.

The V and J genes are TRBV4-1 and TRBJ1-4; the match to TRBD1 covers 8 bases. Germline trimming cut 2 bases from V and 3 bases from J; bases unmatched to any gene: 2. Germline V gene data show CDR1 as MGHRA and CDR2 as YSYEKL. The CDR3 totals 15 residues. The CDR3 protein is CASSQPTGANEKLFF. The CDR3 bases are TGCGCCAGCAGCCAACCGACAGGGGCTAATGAAAAACTGTTTTTT.

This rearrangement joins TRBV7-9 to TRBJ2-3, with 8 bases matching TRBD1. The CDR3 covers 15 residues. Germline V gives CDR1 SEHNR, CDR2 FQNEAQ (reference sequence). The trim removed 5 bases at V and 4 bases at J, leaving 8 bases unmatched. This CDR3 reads CASSPRQGSADTQYF. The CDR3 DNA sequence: TGTGCCAGCAGCCCCCGACAGGGGTCGGCAGATACGCAGTATTTT.

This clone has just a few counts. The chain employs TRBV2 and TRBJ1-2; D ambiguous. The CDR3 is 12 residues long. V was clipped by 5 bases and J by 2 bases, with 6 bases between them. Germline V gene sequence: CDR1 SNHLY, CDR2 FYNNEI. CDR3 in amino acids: CASSLLNYGYTF. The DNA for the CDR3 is TGTGCCAGCAGTTTACTAAACTATGGCTACACCTTC.

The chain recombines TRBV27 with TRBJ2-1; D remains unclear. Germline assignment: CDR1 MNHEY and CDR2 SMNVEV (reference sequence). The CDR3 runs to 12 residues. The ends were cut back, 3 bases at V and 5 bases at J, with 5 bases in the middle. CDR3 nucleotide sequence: TGTGCCAGCAGTTTCACTCACAATGAGCAGTTCTTC. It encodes CASSFTHNEQFF.

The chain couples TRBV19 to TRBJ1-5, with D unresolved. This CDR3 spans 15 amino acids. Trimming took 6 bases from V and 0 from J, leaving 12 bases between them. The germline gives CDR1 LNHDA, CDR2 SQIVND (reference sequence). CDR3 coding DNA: TGTGCCAGTAGCGGGAGGCCGTATAGCAATCAGCCCCAGCATTTT. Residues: CASSGRPYSNQPQHF.

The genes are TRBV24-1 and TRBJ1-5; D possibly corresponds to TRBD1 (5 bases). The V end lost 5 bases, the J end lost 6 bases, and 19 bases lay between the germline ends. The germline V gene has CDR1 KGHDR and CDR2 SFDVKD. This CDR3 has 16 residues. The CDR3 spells CATSGVGQGGSQPQHF. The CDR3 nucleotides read TGTGCCACCAGTGGCGTAGGGCAGGGAGGTAGTCAGCCCCAGCATTTT.

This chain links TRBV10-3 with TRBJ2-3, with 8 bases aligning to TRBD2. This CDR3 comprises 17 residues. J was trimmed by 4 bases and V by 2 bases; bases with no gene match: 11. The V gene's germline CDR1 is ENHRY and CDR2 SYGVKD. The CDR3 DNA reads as TGTGCCATCAGTGAGACTCATAGCGGGGCCCGCGCAGATACGCAGTATTTT. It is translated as CAISETHSGARADTQYF.

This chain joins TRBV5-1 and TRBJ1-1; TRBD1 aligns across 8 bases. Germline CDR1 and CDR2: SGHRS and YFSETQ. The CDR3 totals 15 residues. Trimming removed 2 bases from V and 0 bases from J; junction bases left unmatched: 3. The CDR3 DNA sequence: TGCGCCAGCAGCTTCTGGACAGGGATGAACACTGAAGCTTTCTTT. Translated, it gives CASSFWTGMNTEAFF.

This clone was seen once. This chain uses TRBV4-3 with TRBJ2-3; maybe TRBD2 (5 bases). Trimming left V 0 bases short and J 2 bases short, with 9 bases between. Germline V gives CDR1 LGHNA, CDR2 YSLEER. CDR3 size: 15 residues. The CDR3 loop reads CASSQDRGITDTQYF. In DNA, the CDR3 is TGCGCCAGCAGCCAAGATCGGGGAATCACAGATACGCAGTATTTT.

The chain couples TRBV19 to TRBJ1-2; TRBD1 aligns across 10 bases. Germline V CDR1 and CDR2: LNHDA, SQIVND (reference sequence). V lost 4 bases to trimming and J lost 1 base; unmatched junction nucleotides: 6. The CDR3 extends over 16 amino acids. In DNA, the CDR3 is TGTGCCAGTAGTACCCGGGACAGGGGATATAACTATGGCTACACCTTC. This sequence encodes CASSTRDRGYNYGYTF.